One sample yielded the 15 T cell receptor beta chains listed below, sequenced in a study of T cell repertoires in cytomegalovirus infection. TCRdb re-called the reads through MiXCR, storing one row per CDR3 protein. The data contain 560,000 or so distinct CDR3 sequences, approximately 15% of them singletons. Material: CD8+ T cells from PBMCs. These receptors all stem from a human donor in good health (CMV status not recorded). Some clones in this sample may be carry-over from other donors' samples.

V gene TRBV20-1 combines with J gene TRBJ1-4, with D maybe TRBD1 (5 bases). The CDR3 is 12 amino acids. Between the trimmed V and J ends, which lost 7 bases and 11 bases, there was a span of 17 bases. CDR1 is DFQATT and CDR2 is SNEGSKA in the germline V gene (reference sequence). The CDR3 region is CSGAQGWGKLFF. The DNA of the CDR3 is TGCAGTGGGGCCCAGGGATGGGGGAAACTGTTTTTT.

V usage is TRBV19 and J usage is TRBJ1-5; 10 nucleotides match TRBD1. Germline V CDR1 and CDR2: LNHDA, SQIVND (reference sequence). The CDR3 has 15 amino acids. The V and J ends lost 5 bases and 4 bases, in that order; junction bases with no gene match: 5. The CDR3 protein is CASSPDRGQNQPQHF. CDR3 DNA: TGTGCCAGTAGTCCTGACAGGGGGCAGAATCAGCCCCAGCATTTT.

In the case of this clonotype: This may be a read error, as it is one base from a much larger clone. The chain joins TRBV2 to TRBJ2-5, with D possibly being TRBD2 (6 bases). The CDR3 runs 16 residues. Looked up from germline, CDR1 is SNHLY and CDR2 is FYNNEI. V was clipped by 8 bases and J by 1 base, with 20 bases between them. CDR3 protein: CASGVLRGGGQETQYF. The CDR3 nucleotides read TGTGCCAGCGGTGTCTTGAGGGGAGGCGGCCAAGAGACCCAGTACTTC.

The table lists this clonotype with many counts. CDR3 in amino acids: CASSGRTGYGYTF. The CDR3 DNA reads TGTGCCAGCAGTGGGAGGACAGGCTATGGCTACACCTTC. The chain couples TRBV6-1 to TRBJ1-2, with 7 bases matching TRBD1. CDR3 size: 13 residues. Germline V gene data show CDR1 as MNHNS and CDR2 as SASEGT. The trim removed 4 bases at V and 4 bases at J, leaving 3 bases unmatched.

V usage is TRBV19 and J usage is TRBJ2-1; the D gene is possibly TRBD2 (6 bases). Germline CDR1 is LNHDA and CDR2 is SQIVND (reference sequence). The CDR3 runs 16 residues. Trimming removed 5 bases from V and 6 bases from J, with 20 bases in between. The CDR3 sequence is CASSPRGTRIRNEQFF. The CDR3 DNA sequence: TGTGCCAGTAGTCCACGCGGGACTCGCATCCGCAATGAGCAGTTCTTC. Supplemented by reference TRBV19 and TRBJ2-1, the full variable domain reads DGGITQSPKYLFRKEGQNVTLSCEQNLNHDAMYWYRQDPGQGLRLIYYSQIVNDFQKGDIAEGYSVSREKKESFPLTVTSAQKNPTAFYLCASSPRGTRIRNEQFFGPGTRLTVL.

This clonotype was seen many times. This chain uses TRBV7-6 with TRBJ2-1; D gene unclear. CDR3 length: 13 amino acids. Germline CDR1 and CDR2: SGHVS and FNYEAQ. Deletions cut 5 bases from V and 8 bases from J, with 13 bases between. CDR3 nucleotides: TGTGCCAGCAGCAGCAGACCGGGCGATGAGCAGTTCTTC. This encodes CASSSRPGDEQFF. Full variable domain (outside the CDR3, taken from reference TRBV7-6 and TRBJ2-1): GAGVSQSPRYKVTKRGQDVALRCDPISGHVSLYWYRQALGQGPEFLTYFNYEAQQDKSGLPNDRFSAERPEGSISTLTIQRTEQRDSAMYRCASSSRPGDEQFFGPGTRLTVL.

This clonotype occurred many times. This chain connects TRBV6-6 to TRBJ2-3; 10 bases line up with TRBD2. The V and J ends lost 6 bases and 3 bases, in that order; junction bases with no gene match: 9. The CDR3 contains 16 residues. Germline CDR1 and CDR2: MNHNY and SVGAGI (reference sequence). Written as DNA, the CDR3 is TGTGCCAGCAGGCCTATAGCGGGGGGTTGGACAGATACGCAGTATTTT. Translating gives CASRPIAGGWTDTQYF.

This clonotype was recorded at least ten times. This sequence joins TRBV7-9 and TRBJ2-7; maybe TRBD1 (6 bases). Germline V gives CDR1 SEHNR, CDR2 FQNEAQ (reference sequence). The CDR3 is made up of 14 amino acids. Trimming took 5 bases from V and 4 from J, leaving 15 bases between them. The CDR3 DNA follows: TGTGCCAGCAGCGCTGGGGGCTCGGGGTACGAGCAGTACTTC. Protein sequence: CASSAGGSGYEQYF.

CDR3 sequence reads: CASSVEDRGRNEQFF. The DNA of the CDR3 is TGTGCCAGCAGCGTAGAGGACAGGGGGCGGAATGAGCAGTTCTTC. The rearrangement joins TRBV9 to TRBJ2-1, with 11 positions matching TRBD1. This CDR3 has 15 residues. Looked up from germline, CDR1 is SGDLS and CDR2 is YYNGEE. V lost 0 bases to trimming and J lost 7 bases; unmatched junction nucleotides: 3.

This clonotype was recorded at least ten times. V and J are TRBV5-5 and TRBJ2-1; D ambiguous. With 1 base removed from V and 6 bases from J, the gap between germline ends came to 8 bases. Germline CDR1 reads SGHKS; CDR2 reads YYEKEE (reference sequence). The CDR3 consists of 13 residues. The DNA of the CDR3 is TGTGCCAGCAGCTTGAGTGTAGGCAATGAGCAGTTCTTC. Translating gives CASSLSVGNEQFF.

This clonotype has ten or more counts. The CDR3 coding sequence is TGTGCCAGCAGCTTAAGGGGATTTCCAGGGAGTTCACCCCTCCACTTT. It yields the protein CASSLRGFPGSSPLHF. The chain couples TRBV7-2 to TRBJ1-6; D is perhaps TRBD1 (5 bases). The V gene lost 2 bases and the J gene lost 9 bases, with 17 bases spanning the gap. Germline CDR1 and CDR2: SGHTA and FQGNSA. There are 16 residues in the CDR3. Variable domain in full (rest from reference TRBV7-2 and TRBJ1-6): GAGVSQSPSNKVTEKGKDVELRCDPISGHTALYWYRQSLGQGLEFLIYFQGNSAPDKSGLPSDRFSAERTGGSVSTLTIQRTQQEDSAVYLCASSLRGFPGSSPLHFGNGTRLTVT.

This clonotype was counted ten times or more. The gene calls are TRBV12-5 and TRBJ1-2; no reliable D call. This CDR3 comprises 13 residues. The V and J ends lost 4 bases and 8 bases respectively, with 14 bases between them. Germline CDR1 is LGHNT and CDR2 is FRNRAP. CDR3 sequence reads: CASGSLPHEGYTF. The CDR3 nucleotides are TGTGCTAGTGGTTCTCTCCCCCACGAGGGCTACACCTTC.

This clonotype was counted between two and nine times. The genes are TRBV11-2 and TRBJ2-3; 7 nucleotides align to TRBD2. Germline V gene sequence: CDR1 SGHAT, CDR2 FQNNGV. The length of the CDR3 is 13 residues. The V and J ends lost 2 bases and 6 bases, in that order; junction bases with no gene match: 2. The CDR3 reads CASSLTSVDTQYF. The DNA of the CDR3 is TGTGCCAGCAGCTTAACTAGCGTGGATACGCAGTATTTT.

This clonotype was seen more than once but under ten times. The genes are TRBV7-9 and TRBJ2-6; a possible D gene is TRBD1 (6 bases). Germline CDR1 is SEHNR and CDR2 is FQNEAQ (reference sequence). V was pared by 4 bases and J by 5 bases, with 18 bases between. This CDR3 spans 17 amino acids. This chain's CDR3 is CASSSMDSPIWANVLTF. The CDR3 DNA sequence: TGTGCCAGCAGCTCAATGGACAGCCCCATCTGGGCCAACGTCCTGACTTTC.

As for this clonotype: This likely comes from a read error, as the CDR3 has no conserved phenylalanine or tryptophan at its end. The V gene is TRBV20-1, the J gene TRBJ2-1, with 10 bases fitting TRBD2. Germline V gene sequence: CDR1 DFQATT, CDR2 SNEGSKA (reference sequence). The CDR3 sequence is 15 residues long. Unmatched junction bases numbered 8, after V lost 6 bases and J lost 3 bases. CDR3 sequence reads: CSARIAGGLYNEQFL. CDR3 coding DNA: TGCAGTGCACGAATAGCGGGAGGACTCTACAATGAGCAGTTCTTA.